This T cell receptor beta chain was sequenced during a study of T cells in narcolepsy. Clones were sequenced by immunoSEQ multiplex PCR, and TCRdb holds only the in-frame ones, with some missing. The sample lists 20,000 to 30,000 clones; 81% were seen once. This receptor was obtained from a human donor in good health. Sequencing used memory (CD45RA-) CD4+ T cells from blood.

CDR3 DNA: TGTGCCAGCACCCCGCCGCCCGACTCTGGAAACACCATATATTTT. It specifies CASTPPPDSGNTIYF. The chain is built from TRBV28 and TRBJ1-3; D ambiguous. With 7 bases removed from V and 0 bases from J, the gap between germline ends came to 13 bases. CDR1 is MDHEN, CDR2 SYDVKM, per germline. This CDR3 region has 15 residues.